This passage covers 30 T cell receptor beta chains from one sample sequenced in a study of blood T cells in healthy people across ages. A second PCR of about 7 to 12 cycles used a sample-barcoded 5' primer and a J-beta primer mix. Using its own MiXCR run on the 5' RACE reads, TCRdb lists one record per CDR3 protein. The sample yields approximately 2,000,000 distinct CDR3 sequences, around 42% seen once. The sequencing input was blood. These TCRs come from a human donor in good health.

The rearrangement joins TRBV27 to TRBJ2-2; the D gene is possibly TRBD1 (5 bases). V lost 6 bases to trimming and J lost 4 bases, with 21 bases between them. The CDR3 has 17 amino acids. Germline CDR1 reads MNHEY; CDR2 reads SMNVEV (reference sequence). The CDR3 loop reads CASSPRQGFVVTGELFF. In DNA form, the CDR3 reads TGTGCCAGCAGCCCCCGGCAGGGATTTGTGGTCACCGGGGAGCTGTTTTTT.

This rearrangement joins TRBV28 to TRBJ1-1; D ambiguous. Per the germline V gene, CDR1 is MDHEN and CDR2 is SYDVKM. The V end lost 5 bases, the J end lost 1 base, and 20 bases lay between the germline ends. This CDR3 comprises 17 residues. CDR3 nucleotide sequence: TGTGCCAGCAGTCCACCAGATGCCCTAGACCCGAACACTGAAGCTTTCTTT. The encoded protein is CASSPPDALDPNTEAFF.

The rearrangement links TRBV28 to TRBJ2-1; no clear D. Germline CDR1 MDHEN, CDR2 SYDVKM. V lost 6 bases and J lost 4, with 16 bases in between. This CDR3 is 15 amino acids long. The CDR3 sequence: CASRGYRTVYNEQFF. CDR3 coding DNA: TGTGCCAGCAGGGGTTACCGGACGGTGTACAATGAGCAGTTCTTC.

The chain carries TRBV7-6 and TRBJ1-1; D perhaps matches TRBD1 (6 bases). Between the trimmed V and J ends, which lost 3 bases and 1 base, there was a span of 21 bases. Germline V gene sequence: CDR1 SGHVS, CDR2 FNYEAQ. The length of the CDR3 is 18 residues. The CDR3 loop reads CASSFPLTGRRRNTEAFF. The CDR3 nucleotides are TGTGCCAGCAGCTTTCCCTTGACAGGAAGGCGTAGGAACACTGAAGCTTTCTTT. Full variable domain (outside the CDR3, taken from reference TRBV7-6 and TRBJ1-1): GAGVSQSPRYKVTKRGQDVALRCDPISGHVSLYWYRQALGQGPEFLTYFNYEAQQDKSGLPNDRFSAERPEGSISTLTIQRTEQRDSAMYRCASSFPLTGRRRNTEAFFGQGTRLTVV.

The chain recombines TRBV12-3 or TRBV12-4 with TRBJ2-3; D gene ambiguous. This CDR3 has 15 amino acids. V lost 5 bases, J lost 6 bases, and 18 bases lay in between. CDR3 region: CASSRRRLRADTQYF. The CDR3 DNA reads TGTGCCAGCAGTCGCAGGAGACTGAGAGCGGATACGCAGTATTTT.

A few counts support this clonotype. The CDR3 sequence: CSVEGHLGAPDGYTF. In DNA form, the CDR3 reads TGCAGCGTTGAAGGTCATCTGGGGGCCCCTGATGGCTACACCTTC. The gene calls are TRBV29-1 and TRBJ1-2; tentatively, D is TRBD1 (6 bases). The germline V gene has CDR1 SQVTM and CDR2 ANQGSEA. The V end was cut by 1 base, the J end by 6 bases, with 18 bases between. CDR3 size: 15 residues.

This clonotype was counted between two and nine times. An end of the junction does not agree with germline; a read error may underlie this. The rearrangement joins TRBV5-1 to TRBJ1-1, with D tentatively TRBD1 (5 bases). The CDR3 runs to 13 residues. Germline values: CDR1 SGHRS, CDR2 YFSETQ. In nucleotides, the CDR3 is TGCGCCAGCAGCTATTCAGGGAACGCTGAAGCTTTCTTT. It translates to CASSYSGNAEAFF.

The CDR3 here is CASSLEFRGRRGQETQYF. The CDR3 DNA follows: TGCGCCAGCAGCTTGGAGTTTAGGGGGAGGCGAGGTCAAGAGACCCAGTACTTC. V is TRBV5-1 and J is TRBJ2-5, with D perhaps given as TRBD1 or TRBD2 (6 bases each). Trimming took 0 bases from V and 2 from J, leaving 20 bases between them. Germline V CDR1 and CDR2: SGHRS, YFSETQ. The CDR3 has 18 residues.

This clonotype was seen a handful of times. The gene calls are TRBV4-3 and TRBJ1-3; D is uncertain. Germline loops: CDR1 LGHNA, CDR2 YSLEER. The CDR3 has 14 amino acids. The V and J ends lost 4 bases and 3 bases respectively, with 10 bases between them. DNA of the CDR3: TGCGCCAGCAGCCTCTGGGGTGGTGGAAACACCATATATTTT. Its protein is CASSLWGGGNTIYF.

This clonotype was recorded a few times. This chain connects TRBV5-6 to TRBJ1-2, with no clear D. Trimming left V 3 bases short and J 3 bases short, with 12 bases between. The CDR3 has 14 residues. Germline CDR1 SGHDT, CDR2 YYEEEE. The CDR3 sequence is CASSYGVSDYGYTF. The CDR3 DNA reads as TGTGCCAGCAGCTACGGGGTTTCGGACTATGGCTACACCTTC.

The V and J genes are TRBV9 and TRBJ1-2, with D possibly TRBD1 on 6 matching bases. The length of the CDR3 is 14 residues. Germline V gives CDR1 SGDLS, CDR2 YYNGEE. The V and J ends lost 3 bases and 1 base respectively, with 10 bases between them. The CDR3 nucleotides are TGTGCCAGCAGCGCAGGGACACATAACTATGGCTACACCTTC. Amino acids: CASSAGTHNYGYTF. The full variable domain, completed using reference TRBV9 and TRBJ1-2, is DSGVTQTPKHLITATGQRVTLRCSPRSGDLSVYWYQQSLDQGLQFLIQYYNGEERAKGNILERFSAQQFPDLHSELNLSSLELGDSALYFCASSAGTHNYGYTFGSGTRLTVV.

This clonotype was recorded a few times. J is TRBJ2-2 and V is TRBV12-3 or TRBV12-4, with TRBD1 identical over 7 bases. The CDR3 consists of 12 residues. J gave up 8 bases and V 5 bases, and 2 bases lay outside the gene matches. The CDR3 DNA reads TGTGCCAGCAGTCAGGGACAGGGGGAGCTGTTTTTT. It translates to CASSQGQGELFF.

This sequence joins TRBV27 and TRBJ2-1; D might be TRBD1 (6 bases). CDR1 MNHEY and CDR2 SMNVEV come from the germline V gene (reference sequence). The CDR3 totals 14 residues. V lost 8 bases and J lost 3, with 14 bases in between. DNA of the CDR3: TGTGCCAGCCACCGGGACAATAACTACAATGAGCAGTTCTTC. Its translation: CASHRDNNYNEQFF.

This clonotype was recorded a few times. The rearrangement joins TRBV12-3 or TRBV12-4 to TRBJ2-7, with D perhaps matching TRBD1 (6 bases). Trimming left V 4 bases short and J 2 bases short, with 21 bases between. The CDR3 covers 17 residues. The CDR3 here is CASSWVADRQEAYEQYF. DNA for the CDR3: TGTGCCAGCAGTTGGGTAGCTGACCGACAGGAAGCCTACGAGCAGTACTTC.

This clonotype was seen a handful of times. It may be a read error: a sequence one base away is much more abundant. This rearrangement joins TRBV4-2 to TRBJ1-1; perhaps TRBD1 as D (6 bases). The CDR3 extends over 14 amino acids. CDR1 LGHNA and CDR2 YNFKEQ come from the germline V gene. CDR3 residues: CVSSQEGGDTEAFF. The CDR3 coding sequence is TGTGTCAGCAGCCAAGAAGGGGGGGACACTGAAGCTTTCTTT.

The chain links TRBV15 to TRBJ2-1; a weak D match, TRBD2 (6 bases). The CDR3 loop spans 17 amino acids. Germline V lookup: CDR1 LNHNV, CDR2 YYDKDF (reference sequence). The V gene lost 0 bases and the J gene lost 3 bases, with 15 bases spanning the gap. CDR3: CATSRDRGSGLYNEQFF. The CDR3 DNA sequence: TGTGCCACCAGCAGAGATAGGGGTTCGGGACTCTACAATGAGCAGTTCTTC.

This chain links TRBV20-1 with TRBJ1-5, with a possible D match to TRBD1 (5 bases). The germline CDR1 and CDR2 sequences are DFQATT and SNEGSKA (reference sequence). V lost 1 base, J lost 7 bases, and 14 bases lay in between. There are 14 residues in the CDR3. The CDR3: CSARVWGEGQPQHF. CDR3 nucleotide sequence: TGCAGTGCTAGAGTTTGGGGGGAGGGCCAGCCCCAGCATTTT.

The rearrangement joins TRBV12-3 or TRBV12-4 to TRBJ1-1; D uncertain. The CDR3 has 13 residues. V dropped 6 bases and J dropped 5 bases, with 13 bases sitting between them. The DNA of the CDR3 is TGTGCCAGCAGCATATTACCCGGGACTGAAGCTTTCTTT. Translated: CASSILPGTEAFF.

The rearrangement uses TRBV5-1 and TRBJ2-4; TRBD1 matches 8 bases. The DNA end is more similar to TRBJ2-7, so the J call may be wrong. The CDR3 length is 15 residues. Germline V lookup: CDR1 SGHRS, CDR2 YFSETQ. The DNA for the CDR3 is TGCGCCAGCAGCTTGGCCCAGGGGACAGGAAACGAGCAGTACTTC. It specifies CASSLAQGTGNEQYF.

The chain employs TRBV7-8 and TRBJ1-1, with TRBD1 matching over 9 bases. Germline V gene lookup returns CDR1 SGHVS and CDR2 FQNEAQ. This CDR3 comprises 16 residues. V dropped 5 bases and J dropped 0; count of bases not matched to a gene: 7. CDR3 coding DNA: TGTGCCAGCAGCCCTACAGGGGGCGAGGTGAACACTGAAGCTTTCTTT. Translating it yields CASSPTGGEVNTEAFF.

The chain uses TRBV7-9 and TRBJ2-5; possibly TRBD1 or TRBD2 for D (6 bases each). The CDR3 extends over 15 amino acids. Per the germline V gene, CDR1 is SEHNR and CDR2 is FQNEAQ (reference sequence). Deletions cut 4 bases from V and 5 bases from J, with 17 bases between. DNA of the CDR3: TGTGCCAGCAGCTCCGCCCGGAGGGGGATCGAGACCCAGTACTTC. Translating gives CASSSARRGIETQYF.

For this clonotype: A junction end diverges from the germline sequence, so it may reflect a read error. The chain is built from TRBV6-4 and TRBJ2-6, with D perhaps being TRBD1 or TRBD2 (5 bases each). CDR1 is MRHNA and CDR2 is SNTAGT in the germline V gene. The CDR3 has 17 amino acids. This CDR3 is CASSRGRVDSEANVLTF. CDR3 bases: TGTGCCAGCAGTCGGGGCAGGGTGGACTCTGAGGCCAACGTCCTGACTTTC.

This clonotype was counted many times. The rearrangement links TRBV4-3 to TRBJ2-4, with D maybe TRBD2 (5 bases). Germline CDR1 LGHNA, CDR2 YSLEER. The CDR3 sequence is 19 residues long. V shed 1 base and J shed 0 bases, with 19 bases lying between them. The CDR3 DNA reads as TGCGCCAGCAGCCAAGGACTATCCACTCCGACCTTAGCCAAAAACATTCAGTACTTC. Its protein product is CASSQGLSTPTLAKNIQYF.

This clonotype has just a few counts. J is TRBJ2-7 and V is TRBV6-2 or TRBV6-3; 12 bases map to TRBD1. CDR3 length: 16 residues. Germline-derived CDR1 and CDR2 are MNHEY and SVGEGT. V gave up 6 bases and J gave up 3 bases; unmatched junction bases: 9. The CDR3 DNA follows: TGTGCCAGCAGCACAACGGGGACAGGGGGCAACTACGAGCAGTACTTC. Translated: CASSTTGTGGNYEQYF.

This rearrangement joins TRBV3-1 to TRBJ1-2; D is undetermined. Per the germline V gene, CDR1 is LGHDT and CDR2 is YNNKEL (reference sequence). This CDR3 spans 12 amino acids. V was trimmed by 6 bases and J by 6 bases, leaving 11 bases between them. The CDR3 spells CASRSPGNGYTF. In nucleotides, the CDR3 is TGTGCCAGCAGATCGCCAGGCAATGGCTACACCTTC.

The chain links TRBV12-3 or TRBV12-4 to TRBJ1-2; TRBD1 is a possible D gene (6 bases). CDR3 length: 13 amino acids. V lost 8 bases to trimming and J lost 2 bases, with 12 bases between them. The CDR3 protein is CASGGRLNYGYTF. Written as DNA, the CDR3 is TGTGCCAGCGGGGGCAGGCTGAACTATGGCTACACCTTC.

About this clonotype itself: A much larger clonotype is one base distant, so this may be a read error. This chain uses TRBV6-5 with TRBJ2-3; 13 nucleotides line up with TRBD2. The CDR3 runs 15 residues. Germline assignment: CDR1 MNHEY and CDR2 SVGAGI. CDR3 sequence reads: CASSGLAGVTDTQDF. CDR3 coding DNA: TGTGCCAGCAGCGGACTAGCGGGGGTTACAGATACGCAGGATTTT.

CDR3 residues: CASSFLGTGGLKSTDTQYF. Here the CDR3 DNA reads TGTGCCAGCAGTTTTTTAGGGACAGGGGGCCTTAAAAGCACAGATACGCAGTATTTT. The rearrangement links TRBV27 to TRBJ2-3; 12 bases are a match to TRBD1. CDR3 length: 19 amino acids. The V gene end was trimmed by 3 bases and the J gene end by 0 bases; junction bases not matched to a gene: 10. CDR1 and CDR2 (germline): MNHEY, SMNVEV (reference sequence).

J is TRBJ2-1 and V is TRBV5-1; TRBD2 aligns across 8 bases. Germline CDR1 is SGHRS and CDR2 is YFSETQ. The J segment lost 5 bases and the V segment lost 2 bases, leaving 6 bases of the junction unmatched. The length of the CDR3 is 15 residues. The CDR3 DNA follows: TGCGCCAGCAGCTTACAGCCAGCGGGGGACAATGAGCAGTTCTTC. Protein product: CASSLQPAGDNEQFF.

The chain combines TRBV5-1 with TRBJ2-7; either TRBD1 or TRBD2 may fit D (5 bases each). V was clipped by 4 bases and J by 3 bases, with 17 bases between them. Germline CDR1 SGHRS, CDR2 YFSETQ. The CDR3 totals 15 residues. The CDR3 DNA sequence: TGCGCCAGCAGCCCAACCCGGGACGGGATCTACGAGCAGTACTTC. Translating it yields CASSPTRDGIYEQYF.